This T cell receptor (beta chain) came from a study of blood T cell repertoires in COVID-19. Looking at the study overall: Samples representing acute and convalescent COVID-19 were sourced from the United States, Italy and Spain. T cells, B-cell-depleted T cells, or PBMCs provided the cDNA or gDNA that served as material.

TCRdb's copy holds only in-frame clones and misses some; the assay was immunoSEQ multiplex PCR. The sample contains just over 150,000 clones, more than 80% of which appear only once. J lost 9 bases, V lost 1 base, and 10 bases had no gene match. The germline gives CDR1 SGHTA, CDR2 FQGNSA. The CDR3 loop spans 16 amino acids. The V gene is TRBV7-2, the J gene TRBJ2-2; 8 bases match TRBD2. Sequencing was carried out using peripheral blood. The TCR was taken from a woman in her thirties or forties with acute or convalescent COVID-19. The CDR3 DNA follows: TGTGCCAGCAGCTTAGAGGGTAGCGGGGTGGTAAGGGAGCTGTTTTTT. This sequence encodes CASSLEGSGVVRELFF.